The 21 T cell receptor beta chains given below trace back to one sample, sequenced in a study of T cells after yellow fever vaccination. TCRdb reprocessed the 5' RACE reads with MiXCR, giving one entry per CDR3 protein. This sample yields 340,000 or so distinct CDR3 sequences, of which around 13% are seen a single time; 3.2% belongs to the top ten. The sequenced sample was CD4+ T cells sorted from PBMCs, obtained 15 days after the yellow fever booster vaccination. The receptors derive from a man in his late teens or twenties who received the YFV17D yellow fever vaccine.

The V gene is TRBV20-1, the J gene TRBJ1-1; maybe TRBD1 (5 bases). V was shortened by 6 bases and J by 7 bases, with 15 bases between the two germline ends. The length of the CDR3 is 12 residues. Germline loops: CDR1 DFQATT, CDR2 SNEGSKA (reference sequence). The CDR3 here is CSAPPWGDEAFF. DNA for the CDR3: TGCAGTGCCCCCCCCTGGGGGGATGAAGCTTTCTTT.

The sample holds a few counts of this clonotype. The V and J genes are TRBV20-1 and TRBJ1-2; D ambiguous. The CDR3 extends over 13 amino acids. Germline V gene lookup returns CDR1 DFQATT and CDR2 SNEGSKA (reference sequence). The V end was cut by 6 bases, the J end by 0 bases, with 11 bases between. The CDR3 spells CSAWTDANYGYTF. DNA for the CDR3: TGCAGTGCATGGACGGACGCTAACTATGGCTACACCTTC.

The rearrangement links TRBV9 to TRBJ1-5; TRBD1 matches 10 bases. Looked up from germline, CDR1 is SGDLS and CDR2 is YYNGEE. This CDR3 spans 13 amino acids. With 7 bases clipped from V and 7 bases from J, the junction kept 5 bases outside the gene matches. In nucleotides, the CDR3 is TGTGCCAGCGGGGACAGGGGAGGGCAGCCCCAGCATTTT. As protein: CASGDRGGQPQHF. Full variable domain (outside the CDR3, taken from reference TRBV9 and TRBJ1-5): DSGVTQTPKHLITATGQRVTLRCSPRSGDLSVYWYQQSLDQGLQFLIQYYNGEERAKGNILERFSAQQFPDLHSELNLSSLELGDSALYFCASGDRGGQPQHFGDGTRLSIL.

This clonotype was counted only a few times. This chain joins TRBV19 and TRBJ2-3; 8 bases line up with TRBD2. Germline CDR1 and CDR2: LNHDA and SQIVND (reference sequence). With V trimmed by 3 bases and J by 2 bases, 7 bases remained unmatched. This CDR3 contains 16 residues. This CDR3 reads CASSISTSGYTDTQYF. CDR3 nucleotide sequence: TGTGCCAGTAGTATTTCCACTAGCGGATACACAGATACGCAGTATTTT.

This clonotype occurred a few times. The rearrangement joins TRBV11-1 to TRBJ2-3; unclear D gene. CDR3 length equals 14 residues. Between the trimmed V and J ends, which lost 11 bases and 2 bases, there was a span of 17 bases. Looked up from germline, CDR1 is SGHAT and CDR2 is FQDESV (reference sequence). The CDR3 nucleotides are TGTGCCTTCACGGGCCTAGAGGACACAGATACGCAGTATTTT. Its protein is CAFTGLEDTDTQYF. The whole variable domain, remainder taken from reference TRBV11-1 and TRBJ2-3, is EAEVAQSPRYKITEKSQAVAFWCDPISGHATLYWYRQILGQGPELLVQFQDESVVDDSQLPKDRFSAERLKGVDSTLKIQPAELGDSAMYLCAFTGLEDTDTQYFGPGTRLTVL.

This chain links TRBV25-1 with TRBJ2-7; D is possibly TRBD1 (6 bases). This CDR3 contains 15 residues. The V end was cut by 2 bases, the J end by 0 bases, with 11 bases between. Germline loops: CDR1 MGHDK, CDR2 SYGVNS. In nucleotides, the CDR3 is TGTGCCAGCAGTGAAGGGGACATCGGCTCCTACGAGCAGTACTTC. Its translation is CASSEGDIGSYEQYF.

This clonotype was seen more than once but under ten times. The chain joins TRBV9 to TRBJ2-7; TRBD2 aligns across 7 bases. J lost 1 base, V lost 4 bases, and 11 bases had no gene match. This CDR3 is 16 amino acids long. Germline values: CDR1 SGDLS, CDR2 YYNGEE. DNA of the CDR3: TGTGCCAGCAGCCCCCGCTGGGGGGGGGAATCCTACGAGCAGTACTTC. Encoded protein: CASSPRWGGESYEQYF.

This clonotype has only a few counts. The CDR3 loop is CASSLSPGANTEAFF. The CDR3 region has the DNA TGTGCCAGCAGTTTATCTCCAGGGGCGAACACTGAAGCTTTCTTT. The rearrangement uses TRBV27 and TRBJ1-1; D may be TRBD1 (6 bases). Trimming removed 0 bases from V and 1 base from J, with 9 bases in between. CDR1 is MNHEY, CDR2 SMNVEV, per germline (reference sequence). The length of the CDR3 is 15 residues.

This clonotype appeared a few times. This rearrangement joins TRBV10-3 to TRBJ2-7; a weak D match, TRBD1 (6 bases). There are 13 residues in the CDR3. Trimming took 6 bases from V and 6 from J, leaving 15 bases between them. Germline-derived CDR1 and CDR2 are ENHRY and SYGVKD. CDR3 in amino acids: CAIREHQGTEQYV. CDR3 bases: TGTGCCATCAGGGAGCACCAGGGGACCGAGCAGTACGTC.

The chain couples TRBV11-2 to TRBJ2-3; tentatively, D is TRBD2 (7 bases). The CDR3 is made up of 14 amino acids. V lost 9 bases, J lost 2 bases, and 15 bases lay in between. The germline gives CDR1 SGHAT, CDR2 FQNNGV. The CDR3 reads CASRGRGNTDTQYF. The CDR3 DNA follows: TGTGCCAGTCGGGGGCGGGGGAACACAGATACGCAGTATTTT.

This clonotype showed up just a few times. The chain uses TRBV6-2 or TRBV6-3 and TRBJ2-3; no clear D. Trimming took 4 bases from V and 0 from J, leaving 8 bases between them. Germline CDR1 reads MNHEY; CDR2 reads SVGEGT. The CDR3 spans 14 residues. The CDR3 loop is CASSSSRSTDTQYF. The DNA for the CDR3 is TGTGCCAGCAGTTCCTCCAGGAGCACAGATACGCAGTATTTT.

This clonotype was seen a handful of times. CDR3 bases: TGCGCCAGCAGCTTGGGTCTAGGATCCTACAATGAGCAGTTCTTC. As protein: CASSLGLGSYNEQFF. The V call is TRBV5-1, the J call TRBJ2-1, with D unresolved. Germline CDR1 reads SGHRS; CDR2 reads YFSETQ. The CDR3 has 15 residues. Trimming took 0 bases from V and 1 from J, leaving 8 bases between them.

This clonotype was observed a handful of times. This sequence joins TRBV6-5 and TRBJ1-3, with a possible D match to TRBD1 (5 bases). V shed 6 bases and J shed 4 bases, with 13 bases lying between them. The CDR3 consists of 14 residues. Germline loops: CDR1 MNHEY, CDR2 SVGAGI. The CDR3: CASRAPGSGNTIYF. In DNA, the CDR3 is TGTGCCAGCAGGGCGCCAGGGTCCGGAAACACCATATATTTT.

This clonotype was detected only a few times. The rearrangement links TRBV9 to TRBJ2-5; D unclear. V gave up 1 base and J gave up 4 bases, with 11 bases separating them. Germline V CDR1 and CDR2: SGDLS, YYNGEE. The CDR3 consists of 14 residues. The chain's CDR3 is CASSVNGRVETQYF. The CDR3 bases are TGTGCCAGCAGCGTAAACGGAAGGGTAGAGACCCAGTACTTC.

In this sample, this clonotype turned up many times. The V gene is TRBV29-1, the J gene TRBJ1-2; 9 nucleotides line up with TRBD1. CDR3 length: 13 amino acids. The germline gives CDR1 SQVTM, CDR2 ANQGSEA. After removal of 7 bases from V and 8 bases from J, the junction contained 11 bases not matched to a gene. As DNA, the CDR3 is TGCAGCGCTGACCCCCAACAGGGGGCGGGCTACACCTTC. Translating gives CSADPQQGAGYTF.

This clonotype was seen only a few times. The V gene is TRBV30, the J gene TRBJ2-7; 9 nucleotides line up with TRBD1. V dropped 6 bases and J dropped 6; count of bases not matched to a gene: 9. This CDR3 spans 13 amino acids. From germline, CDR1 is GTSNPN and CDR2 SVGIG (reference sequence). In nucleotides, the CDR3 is TGTGCCTGCAATCTCCGGGACAGGGCCGAGCAGTACTTC. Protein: CACNLRDRAEQYF.

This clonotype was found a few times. CDR3 DNA: TGTGCCATCAGCCGGGGCGGGAATTCACCCCTCCACTTT. It codes for CAISRGGNSPLHF. This chain connects TRBV10-3 to TRBJ1-6, with D perhaps TRBD1 (5 bases). The CDR3 covers 13 residues. Germline CDR1 is ENHRY and CDR2 is SYGVKD. The V gene lost 6 bases and the J gene lost 7 bases, with 10 bases spanning the gap.

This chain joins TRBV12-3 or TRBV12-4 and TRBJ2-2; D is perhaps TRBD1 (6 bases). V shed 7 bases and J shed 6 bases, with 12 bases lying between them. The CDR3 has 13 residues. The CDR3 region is CASTLQGSGELFF. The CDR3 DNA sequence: TGTGCCAGCACCCTACAGGGATCCGGGGAGCTGTTTTTT.

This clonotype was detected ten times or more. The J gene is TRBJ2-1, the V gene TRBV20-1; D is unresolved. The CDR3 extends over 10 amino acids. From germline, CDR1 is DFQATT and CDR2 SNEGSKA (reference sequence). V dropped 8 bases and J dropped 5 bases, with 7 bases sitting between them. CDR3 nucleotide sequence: TGCAGTTTTCGAGACAATGAGCAGTTCTTC. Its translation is CSFRDNEQFF.

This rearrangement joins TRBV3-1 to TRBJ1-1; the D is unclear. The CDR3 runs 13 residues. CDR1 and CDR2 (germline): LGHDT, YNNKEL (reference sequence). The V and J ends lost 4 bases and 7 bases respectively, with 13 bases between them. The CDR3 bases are TGTGCCAGCAGCCGTACGACGGTTAGTGAAGCTTTCTTT. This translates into CASSRTTVSEAFF.

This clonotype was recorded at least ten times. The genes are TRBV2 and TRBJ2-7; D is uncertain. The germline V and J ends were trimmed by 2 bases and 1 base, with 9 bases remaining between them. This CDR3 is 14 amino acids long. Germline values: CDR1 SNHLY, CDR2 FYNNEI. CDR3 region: CASSEWFSSYEQYF. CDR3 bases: TGTGCCAGCAGTGAATGGTTTTCTTCCTACGAGCAGTACTTC.